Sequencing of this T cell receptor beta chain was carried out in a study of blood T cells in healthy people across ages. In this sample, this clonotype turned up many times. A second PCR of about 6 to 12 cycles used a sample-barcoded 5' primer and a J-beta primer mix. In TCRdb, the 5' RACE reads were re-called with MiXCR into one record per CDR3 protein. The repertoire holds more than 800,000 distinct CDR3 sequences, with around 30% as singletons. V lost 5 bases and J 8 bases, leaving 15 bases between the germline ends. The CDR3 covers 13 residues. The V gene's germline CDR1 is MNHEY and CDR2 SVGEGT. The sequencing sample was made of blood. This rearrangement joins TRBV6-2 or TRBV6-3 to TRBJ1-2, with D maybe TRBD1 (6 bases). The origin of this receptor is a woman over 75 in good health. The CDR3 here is CASSIGQPRGYTF. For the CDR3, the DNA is TGTGCCAGCAGTATCGGACAGCCCCGGGGCTACACCTTC.